What follows is one T cell receptor (beta chain) and its context. This entry comes from a study of shared clonotypes between healthy human individuals. Generated by immunoSEQ multiplex PCR, the TCRdb table keeps only in-frame clones and is missing some. The sample comprises over 850,000 clones, approximately 80% of which are singletons, and 0.5% to 0.6% rests with the top ten. The sequence came from a young man in good health. Some clones in this sample may be carry-over from other donors' samples. Sequencing was done on a sample of memory CD4+ T cells from PBMCs. The subset was: CD45RA-negative fraction.

In nucleotides, the CDR3 is TGTGCCAGCAGCTTATGGGTTAGCGGGGATGATGAGCAGTTCTTC. As protein: CASSLWVSGDDEQFF. The J gene is TRBJ2-1, the V gene TRBV7-2, with 8 bases that match TRBD2. CDR1 SGHTA and CDR2 FQGNSA come from the germline V gene. Trimming at V came to 2 bases and at J to 8 bases, leaving 8 bases not matched to a gene. This CDR3 has 15 residues.